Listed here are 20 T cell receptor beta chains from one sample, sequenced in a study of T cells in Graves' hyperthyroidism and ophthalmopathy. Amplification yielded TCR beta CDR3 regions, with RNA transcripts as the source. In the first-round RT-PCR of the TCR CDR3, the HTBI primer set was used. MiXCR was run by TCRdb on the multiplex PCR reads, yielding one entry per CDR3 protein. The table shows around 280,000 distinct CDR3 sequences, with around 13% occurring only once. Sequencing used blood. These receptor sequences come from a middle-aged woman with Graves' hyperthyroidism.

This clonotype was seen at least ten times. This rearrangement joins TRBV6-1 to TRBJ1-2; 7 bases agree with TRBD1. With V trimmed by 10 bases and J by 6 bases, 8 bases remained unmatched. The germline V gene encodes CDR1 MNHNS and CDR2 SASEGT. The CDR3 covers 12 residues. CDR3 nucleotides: TGTGCCACACAGACAGGGACAGATGGCTACACCTTC. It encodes CATQTGTDGYTF.

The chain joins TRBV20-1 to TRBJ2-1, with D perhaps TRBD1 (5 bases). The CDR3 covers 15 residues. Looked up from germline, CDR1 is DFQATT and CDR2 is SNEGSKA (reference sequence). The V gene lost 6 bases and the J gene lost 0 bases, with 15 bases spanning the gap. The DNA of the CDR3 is TGCAGTGCCACTCCGACAGACCGCTCCTACAATGAGCAGTTCTTC. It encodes CSATPTDRSYNEQFF.

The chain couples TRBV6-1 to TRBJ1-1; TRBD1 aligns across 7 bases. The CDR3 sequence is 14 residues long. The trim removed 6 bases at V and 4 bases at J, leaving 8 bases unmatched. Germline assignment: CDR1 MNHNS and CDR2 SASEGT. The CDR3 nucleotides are TGTGCCAGCAGGCGGACCGGGACAGCCACTGAAGCTTTCTTT. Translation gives CASRRTGTATEAFF.

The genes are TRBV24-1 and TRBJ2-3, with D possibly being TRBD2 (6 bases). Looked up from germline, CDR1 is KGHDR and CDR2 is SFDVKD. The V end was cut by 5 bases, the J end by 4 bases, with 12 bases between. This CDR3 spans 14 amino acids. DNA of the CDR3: TGTGCCACCAGTGGAAGGAGGGCCGCAGATACGCAGTATTTT. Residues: CATSGRRAADTQYF.

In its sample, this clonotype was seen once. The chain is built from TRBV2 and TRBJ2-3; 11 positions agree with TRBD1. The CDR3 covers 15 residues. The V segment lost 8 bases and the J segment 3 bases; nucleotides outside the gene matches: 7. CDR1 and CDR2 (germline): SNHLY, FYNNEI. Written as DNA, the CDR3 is TGTGCCAGCGAACTTGGACAGGGGGCGACAGATACGCAGTATTTT. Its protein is CASELGQGATDTQYF.

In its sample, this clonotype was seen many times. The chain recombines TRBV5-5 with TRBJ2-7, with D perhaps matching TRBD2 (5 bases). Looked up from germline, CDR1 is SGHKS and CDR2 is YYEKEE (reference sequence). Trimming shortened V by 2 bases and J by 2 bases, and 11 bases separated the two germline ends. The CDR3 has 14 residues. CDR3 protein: CASSFGRRAYEQYF. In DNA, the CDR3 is TGTGCCAGCAGCTTCGGCAGGCGGGCCTACGAGCAGTACTTC.

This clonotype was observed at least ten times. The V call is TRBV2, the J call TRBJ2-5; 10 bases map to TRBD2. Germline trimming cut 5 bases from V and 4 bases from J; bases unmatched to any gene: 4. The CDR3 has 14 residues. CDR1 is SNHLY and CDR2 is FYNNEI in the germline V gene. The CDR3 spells CASSPGLALETQYF. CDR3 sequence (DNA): TGTGCCAGCAGTCCGGGACTAGCGTTAGAGACCCAGTACTTC.

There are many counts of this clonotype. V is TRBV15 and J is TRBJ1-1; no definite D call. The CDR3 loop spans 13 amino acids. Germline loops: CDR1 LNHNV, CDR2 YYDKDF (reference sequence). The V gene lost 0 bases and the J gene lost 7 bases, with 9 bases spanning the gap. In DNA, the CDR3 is TGTGCCACCAGCAGAGATCGGGCAATTGAAGCTTTCTTT. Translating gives CATSRDRAIEAFF.

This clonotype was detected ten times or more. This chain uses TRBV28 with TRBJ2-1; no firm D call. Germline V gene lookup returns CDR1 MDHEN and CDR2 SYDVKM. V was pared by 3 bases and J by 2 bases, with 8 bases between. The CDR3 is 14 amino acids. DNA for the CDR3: TGTGCCAGCAGTTTCTCGGACCCCTACAATGAGCAGTTCTTC. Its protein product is CASSFSDPYNEQFF. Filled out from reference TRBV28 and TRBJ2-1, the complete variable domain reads DVKVTQSSRYLVKRTGEKVFLECVQDMDHENMFWYRQDPGLGLRLIYFSYDVKMKEKGDIPEGYSVSREKKERFSLILESASTNQTSMYLCASSFSDPYNEQFFGPGTRLTVL.

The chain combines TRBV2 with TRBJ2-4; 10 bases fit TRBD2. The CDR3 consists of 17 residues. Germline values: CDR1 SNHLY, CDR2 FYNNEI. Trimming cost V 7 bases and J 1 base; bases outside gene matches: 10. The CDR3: CASKWLAGASAKNIQYF. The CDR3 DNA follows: TGTGCCAGCAAGTGGCTAGCGGGAGCAAGTGCCAAAAACATTCAGTACTTC. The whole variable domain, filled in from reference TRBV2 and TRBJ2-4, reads EPEVTQTPSHQVTQMGQEVILRCVPISNHLYFYWYRQILGQKVEFLVSFYNNEISEKSEIFDDQFSVERPDGSNFTLKIRSTKLEDSAMYFCASKWLAGASAKNIQYFGAGTRLSVL.

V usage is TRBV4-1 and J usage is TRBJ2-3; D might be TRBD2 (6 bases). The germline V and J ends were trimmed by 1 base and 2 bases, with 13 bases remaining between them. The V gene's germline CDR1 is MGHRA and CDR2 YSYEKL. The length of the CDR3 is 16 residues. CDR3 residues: CASSQGGRGLTDTQYF. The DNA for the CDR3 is TGCGCCAGCAGCCAAGGTGGGCGGGGACTCACAGATACGCAGTATTTT.

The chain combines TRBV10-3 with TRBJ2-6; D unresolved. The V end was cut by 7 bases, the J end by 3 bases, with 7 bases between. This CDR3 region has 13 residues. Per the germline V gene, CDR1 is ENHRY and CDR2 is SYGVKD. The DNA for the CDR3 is TGTGCCATCAAAGACGTTGGGGCCAACGTCCTGACTTTC. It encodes CAIKDVGANVLTF.

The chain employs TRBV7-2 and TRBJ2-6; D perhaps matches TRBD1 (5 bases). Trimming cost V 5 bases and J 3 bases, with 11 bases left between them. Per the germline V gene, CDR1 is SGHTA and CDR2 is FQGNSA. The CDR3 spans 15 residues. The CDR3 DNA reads TGTGCCAGCAGCGAACTCAGGGTTGGGGCCAACGTCCTGACTTTC. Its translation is CASSELRVGANVLTF.

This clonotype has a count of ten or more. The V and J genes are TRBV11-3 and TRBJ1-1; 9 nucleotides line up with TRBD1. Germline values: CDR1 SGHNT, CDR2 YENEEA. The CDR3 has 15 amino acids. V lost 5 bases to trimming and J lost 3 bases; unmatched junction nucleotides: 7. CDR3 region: CASSPDRGLDTEAFF. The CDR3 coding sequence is TGTGCCAGCAGCCCGGACAGGGGATTGGACACTGAAGCTTTCTTT.

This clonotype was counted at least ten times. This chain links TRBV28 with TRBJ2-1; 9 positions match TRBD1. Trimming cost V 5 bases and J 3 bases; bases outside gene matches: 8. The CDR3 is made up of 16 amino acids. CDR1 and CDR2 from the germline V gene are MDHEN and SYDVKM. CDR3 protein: CASSDSGTGFYNEQFF. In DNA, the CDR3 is TGTGCCAGCAGTGACTCCGGGACAGGGTTCTACAATGAGCAGTTCTTC. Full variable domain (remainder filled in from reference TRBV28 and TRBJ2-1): DVKVTQSSRYLVKRTGEKVFLECVQDMDHENMFWYRQDPGLGLRLIYFSYDVKMKEKGDIPEGYSVSREKKERFSLILESASTNQTSMYLCASSDSGTGFYNEQFFGPGTRLTVL.

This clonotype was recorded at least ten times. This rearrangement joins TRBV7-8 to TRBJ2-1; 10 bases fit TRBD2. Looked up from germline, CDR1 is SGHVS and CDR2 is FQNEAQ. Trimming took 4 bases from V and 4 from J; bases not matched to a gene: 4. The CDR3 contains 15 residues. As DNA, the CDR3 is TGTGCCAGCAGCTATCGACTAGCGGGTTACAATGAGCAGTTCTTC. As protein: CASSYRLAGYNEQFF.

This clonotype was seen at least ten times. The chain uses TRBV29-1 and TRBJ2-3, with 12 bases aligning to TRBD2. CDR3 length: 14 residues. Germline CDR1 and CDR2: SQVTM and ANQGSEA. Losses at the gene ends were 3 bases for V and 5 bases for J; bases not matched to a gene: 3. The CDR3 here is CSVDLAGGGDTQYF. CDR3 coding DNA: TGCAGCGTTGACCTAGCGGGAGGGGGAGATACGCAGTATTTT.

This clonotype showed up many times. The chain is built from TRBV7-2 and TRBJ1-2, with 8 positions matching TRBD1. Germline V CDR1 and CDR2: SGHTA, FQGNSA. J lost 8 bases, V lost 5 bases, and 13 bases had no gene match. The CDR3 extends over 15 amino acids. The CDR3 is CASSLTTGVVKGYTF. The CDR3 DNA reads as TGTGCCAGCAGCCTTACGACAGGGGTGGTGAAGGGCTACACCTTC. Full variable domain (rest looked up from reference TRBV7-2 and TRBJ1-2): GAGVSQSPSNKVTEKGKDVELRCDPISGHTALYWYRQSLGQGLEFLIYFQGNSAPDKSGLPSDRFSAERTGGSVSTLTIQRTQQEDSAVYLCASSLTTGVVKGYTFGSGTRLTVV.

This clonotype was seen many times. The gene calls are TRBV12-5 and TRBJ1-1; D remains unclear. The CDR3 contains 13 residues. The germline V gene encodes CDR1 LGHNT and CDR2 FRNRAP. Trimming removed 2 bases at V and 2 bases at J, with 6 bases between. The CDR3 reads CASGLSANTEAFF. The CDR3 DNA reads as TGTGCTAGTGGTTTGTCGGCTAACACTGAAGCTTTCTTT.

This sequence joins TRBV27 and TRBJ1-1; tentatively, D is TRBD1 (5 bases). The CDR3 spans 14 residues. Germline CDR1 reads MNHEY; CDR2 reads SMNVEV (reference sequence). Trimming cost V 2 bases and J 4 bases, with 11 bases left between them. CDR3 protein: CASSLRGGATEAFF. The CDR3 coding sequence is TGTGCCAGCAGTTTACGGGGGGGTGCCACTGAAGCTTTCTTT.